The sequence of this TCR beta chain was determined in a study of Ad26.COV2.S vaccination and SARS-CoV-2 variants. Method: immunoSEQ multiplex PCR; TCRdb's copy keeps in-frame clones and lacks some. The profile shows under 550,000 clones, 88% of them singletons. Treatment defined: 19 received Ad26.COV2.S at low or high dose, single or two shots; 5 received placebo; per-sample allocation not given. Specimen acquisition occurred on day 63 following the initial vaccine or placebo injection. CDR3 size: 15 residues. The J segment lost 4 bases and the V segment lost 3 bases, leaving 8 bases of the junction unmatched. Germline V CDR1 and CDR2: GTSNPN, SVGIG (reference sequence).

The sample in question was peripheral blood, obtained in a trial of Ad26.COV2.S vaccine versus placebo. The sequence came from a person between 18 and 65 years old who received the Ad26.COV2.S COVID-19 vaccine or a placebo. The chain recombines TRBV30 with TRBJ2-3; 9 nucleotides match TRBD2. The CDR3 DNA reads TGTGCCTGGAGAAGGCGCGGGGGGGCGGCAGATACGCAGTATTTT. As protein: CAWRRRGGAADTQYF.